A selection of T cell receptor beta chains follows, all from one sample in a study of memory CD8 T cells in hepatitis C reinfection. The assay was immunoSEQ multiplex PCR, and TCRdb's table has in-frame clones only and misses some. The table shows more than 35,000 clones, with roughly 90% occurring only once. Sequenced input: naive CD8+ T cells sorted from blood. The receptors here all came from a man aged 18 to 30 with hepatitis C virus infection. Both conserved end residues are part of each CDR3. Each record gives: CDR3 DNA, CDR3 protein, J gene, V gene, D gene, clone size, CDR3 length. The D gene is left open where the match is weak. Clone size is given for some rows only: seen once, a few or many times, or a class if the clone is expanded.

cdr3_nt: TGTGCCAGTAGTTTCCGGGACAGGGGACGGAACGGGGAGCTGTTTTTT; cdr3_aa: CASSFRDRGRNGELFF; j_call: TRBJ2-2; v_call: TRBV19; d_call: TRBD1; clone_size: NA; cdr3_length: 16
cdr3_nt: TGTGCCAGCACCCCCGGAAGAACGGGGAGTCGGGAAAAACTGTTTTTT; cdr3_aa: CASTPGRTGSREKLFF; j_call: TRBJ1-4; v_call: TRBV7-8; d_call: NA; clone_size: NA; cdr3_length: 16
cdr3_nt: TGTGCCAGCCAACGGGGGGAAAATTCACCCCTCCACTTT; cdr3_aa: CASQRGENSPLHF; j_call: TRBJ1-6; v_call: TRBV6-1; d_call: NA; clone_size: NA; cdr3_length: 13
cdr3_nt: TGTGCCAGCAGTTTAGAACTAGCGGGAGTGCGAGAGACCCAGTACTTC; cdr3_aa: CASSLELAGVRETQYF; j_call: TRBJ2-5; v_call: TRBV28; d_call: TRBD2; clone_size: NA; cdr3_length: 16
cdr3_nt: TGTGCCAGCAGGCGGGACAGGGTAGGGACTGAAGCTTTCTTT; cdr3_aa: CASRRDRVGTEAFF; j_call: TRBJ1-1; v_call: TRBV5-4; d_call: TRBD1; clone_size: few; cdr3_length: 14
cdr3_nt: TGTGCCAGCAGCTTGGGTGCCTGGACAGGGTCCAACGATGAGCAGTTCTTC; cdr3_aa: CASSLGAWTGSNDEQFF; j_call: TRBJ2-1; v_call: TRBV5-6; d_call: TRBD1; clone_size: NA; cdr3_length: 17
cdr3_nt: TGTGCCAGCAGTTCACTACAGGGGTATGGGAGCTCCTATAATTCACCCCTCCACTTT; cdr3_aa: CASSSLQGYGSSYNSPLHF; j_call: TRBJ1-6; v_call: TRBV27; d_call: TRBD1; clone_size: NA; cdr3_length: 19
cdr3_nt: TGTGCCATCAGTTCCCGACTAGCGGGTCAAAATGAGCAGTTCTTC; cdr3_aa: CAISSRLAGQNEQFF; j_call: TRBJ2-1; v_call: TRBV27; d_call: TRBD2; clone_size: NA; cdr3_length: 15
cdr3_nt: TGTGCCAGTAGCTCCGGGACTAGCTCAGCGGAGACCCAGTACTTC; cdr3_aa: CASSSGTSSAETQYF; j_call: TRBJ2-5; v_call: TRBV19; d_call: TRBD2; clone_size: NA; cdr3_length: 15
cdr3_nt: TGTGCCAGCAGAAAAAGGGGGACAGGGCAAATTTTTCTCTACGAGCAGTACTTC; cdr3_aa: CASRKRGTGQIFLYEQYF; j_call: TRBJ2-7; v_call: TRBV11-3; d_call: TRBD1; clone_size: NA; cdr3_length: 18
cdr3_nt: TGTGCCAGCAGTGAAACCGGCTACGAGCAGTACTTC; cdr3_aa: CASSETGYEQYF; j_call: TRBJ2-7; v_call: TRBV6-1; d_call: NA; clone_size: once; cdr3_length: 12
cdr3_nt: TGCGCCAGCAGTGGGACCGGGACAGGGGTGAGGGATACGCAGTATTTT; cdr3_aa: CASSGTGTGVRDTQYF; j_call: TRBJ2-3; v_call: TRBV10-1; d_call: TRBD1; clone_size: NA; cdr3_length: 16
cdr3_nt: TGTGCCAGCAGCCCGTTTGGGGGGGCCAGTGCCAATGAGCAGTTCTTC; cdr3_aa: CASSPFGGASANEQFF; j_call: TRBJ2-1; v_call: TRBV7-8; d_call: NA; clone_size: few; cdr3_length: 16
cdr3_nt: TGTGCCAGCAGCTCAGGGTTCACCGGGGAGCTGTTTTTT; cdr3_aa: CASSSGFTGELFF; j_call: TRBJ2-2; v_call: TRBV7-9; d_call: NA; clone_size: NA; cdr3_length: 13
cdr3_nt: TGTGCCAGCAGGCCGGGACTAGAAAGGGCAGATACGCAGTATTTT; cdr3_aa: CASRPGLERADTQYF; j_call: TRBJ2-3; v_call: TRBV5-5; d_call: TRBD2; clone_size: NA; cdr3_length: 15
cdr3_nt: TGTGCCAGCGCCTGGGCCGAGGGGGCCAATGAGCAGTTCTTC; cdr3_aa: CASAWAEGANEQFF; j_call: TRBJ2-1; v_call: TRBV27; d_call: TRBD1; clone_size: NA; cdr3_length: 14
cdr3_nt: TGTGCCAGCAGCGTAGACGGTCACTCCTACAATGAGCAGTTCTTC; cdr3_aa: CASSVDGHSYNEQFF; j_call: TRBJ2-1; v_call: TRBV9; d_call: NA; clone_size: once; cdr3_length: 15
cdr3_nt: TGTGCCAGCAGCTTTGGGGGGACCGCCATATATTTT; cdr3_aa: CASSFGGTAIYF; j_call: TRBJ1-3; v_call: TRBV5-4; d_call: NA; clone_size: NA; cdr3_length: 12
cdr3_nt: TGTGCTAGTGGTTTGGTACAGACAGGGAAGGACGGGGAGCTGTTTTTT; cdr3_aa: CASGLVQTGKDGELFF; j_call: TRBJ2-2; v_call: TRBV12-5; d_call: TRBD1; clone_size: NA; cdr3_length: 16
cdr3_nt: TGTGCCAGCCGGCACGGGAGCTCCTACGAGCAGTACTTC; cdr3_aa: CASRHGSSYEQYF; j_call: TRBJ2-7; v_call: TRBV7-9; d_call: NA; clone_size: NA; cdr3_length: 13
cdr3_nt: TGTGCCAGCAGTTTATTAACCTACAATGAGCAGTTCTTC; cdr3_aa: CASSLLTYNEQFF; j_call: TRBJ2-1; v_call: TRBV28; d_call: NA; clone_size: NA; cdr3_length: 13
cdr3_nt: TGTGCCAGCAGCTACCTTTCAGGGGTTGAAAACATTCAGTACTTC; cdr3_aa: CASSYLSGVENIQYF; j_call: TRBJ2-4; v_call: TRBV7-9; d_call: NA; clone_size: NA; cdr3_length: 15
cdr3_nt: TGTGCCAGCAGTTTAGGTGCGTCCTACGAGCAGTACTTC; cdr3_aa: CASSLGASYEQYF; j_call: TRBJ2-7; v_call: TRBV27; d_call: NA; clone_size: NA; cdr3_length: 13
cdr3_nt: TGCGCCAGCAGCTTAGCCGGGGTACCCTACGAGCAGTACTTC; cdr3_aa: CASSLAGVPYEQYF; j_call: TRBJ2-7; v_call: TRBV5-1; d_call: NA; clone_size: NA; cdr3_length: 14
cdr3_nt: TGTGCCAGCAGATCCCTCGGGGTTACAGATACGCAGTATTTT; cdr3_aa: CASRSLGVTDTQYF; j_call: TRBJ2-3; v_call: TRBV28; d_call: NA; clone_size: NA; cdr3_length: 14
cdr3_nt: TGTGCCAGTAGTATGGGGACTAGCGGGAGGGTGGATGAGCAGTTCTTC; cdr3_aa: CASSMGTSGRVDEQFF; j_call: TRBJ2-1; v_call: TRBV19; d_call: TRBD2; clone_size: NA; cdr3_length: 16
cdr3_nt: TGTGCCAGCAGCGACAGCGGGGGGGGCTACAATGAGCAGTTCTTC; cdr3_aa: CASSDSGGGYNEQFF; j_call: TRBJ2-1; v_call: TRBV11-3; d_call: TRBD2; clone_size: NA; cdr3_length: 15
cdr3_nt: TGCAGCGTTCGACTAGCGGGAGTTTATGAGCAGTTCTTC; cdr3_aa: CSVRLAGVYEQFF; j_call: TRBJ2-1; v_call: TRBV29-1; d_call: TRBD2; clone_size: NA; cdr3_length: 13
cdr3_nt: TGTGCCAGCAGGGGCCTGAGCTACGAGCAGTACTTC; cdr3_aa: CASRGLSYEQYF; j_call: TRBJ2-7; v_call: TRBV28; d_call: NA; clone_size: once; cdr3_length: 12
cdr3_nt: TGTGCCAGCAGCCAATCCGGTCCCAATGAGCAGTTCTTC; cdr3_aa: CASSQSGPNEQFF; j_call: TRBJ2-1; v_call: TRBV14; d_call: NA; clone_size: NA; cdr3_length: 13
cdr3_nt: TGTGCCAGCAGTGAAGTGGGGCGACAGAACACCGGGGAGCTGTTTTTT; cdr3_aa: CASSEVGRQNTGELFF; j_call: TRBJ2-2; v_call: TRBV2; d_call: NA; clone_size: NA; cdr3_length: 16
cdr3_nt: TGCGCCAGCAGCCCGGGACAGGGGGGTTCTTACGAGCAGTACTTC; cdr3_aa: CASSPGQGGSYEQYF; j_call: TRBJ2-7; v_call: TRBV5-1; d_call: TRBD1; clone_size: few; cdr3_length: 15
cdr3_nt: TGTGCCAGCAGTTCCCGGGACAGGGTTTTGGATGGCTACACCTTC; cdr3_aa: CASSSRDRVLDGYTF; j_call: TRBJ1-2; v_call: TRBV6-5; d_call: TRBD1; clone_size: NA; cdr3_length: 15
cdr3_nt: TGCGCCAGCAGCGTCACAGGCGTCCGAAGAACCGGGGAGCTGTTTTTT; cdr3_aa: CASSVTGVRRTGELFF; j_call: TRBJ2-2; v_call: TRBV5-1; d_call: NA; clone_size: NA; cdr3_length: 16
cdr3_nt: TGTGCCAGCAGTTTAACTAGCGGGAACTCCTACAATGAGCAGTTCTTC; cdr3_aa: CASSLTSGNSYNEQFF; j_call: TRBJ2-1; v_call: TRBV28; d_call: TRBD2; clone_size: NA; cdr3_length: 16
cdr3_nt: TGTGCCAGTATGTCAGGGATTTGGGCTGAAGCTTTCTTT; cdr3_aa: CASMSGIWAEAFF; j_call: TRBJ1-1; v_call: TRBV19; d_call: NA; clone_size: NA; cdr3_length: 13
cdr3_nt: TGTGCCAGTAGTATTTCGAGCGGGGGATTTTCCTACAATGAGCAGTTCTTC; cdr3_aa: CASSISSGGFSYNEQFF; j_call: TRBJ2-1; v_call: TRBV19; d_call: TRBD2; clone_size: NA; cdr3_length: 17
cdr3_nt: TGTGCCAGCAGCCCTGCAGCCTTGACAGCGCGAGGCTACACCTTC; cdr3_aa: CASSPAALTARGYTF; j_call: TRBJ1-2; v_call: TRBV5-5; d_call: NA; clone_size: few; cdr3_length: 15
cdr3_nt: TGTGCCAGCAGCGATGGCAGGGCCTACAATGAGCAGTTCTTC; cdr3_aa: CASSDGRAYNEQFF; j_call: TRBJ2-1; v_call: TRBV9; d_call: NA; clone_size: NA; cdr3_length: 14
cdr3_nt: TGTGCCAGCAGCCCCCGGACAGGGGACGCTTTCTTT; cdr3_aa: CASSPRTGDAFF; j_call: TRBJ1-1; v_call: TRBV13; d_call: TRBD1; clone_size: NA; cdr3_length: 12
cdr3_nt: TGCGCCAGCAGCACCTCCATACAGGATCCTAACTATGGCTACACCTTC; cdr3_aa: CASSTSIQDPNYGYTF; j_call: TRBJ1-2; v_call: TRBV10-2; d_call: NA; clone_size: NA; cdr3_length: 16
cdr3_nt: TGTGCCAGCAGCTTTACAGGGAATCGCGCAGATACGCAGTATTTT; cdr3_aa: CASSFTGNRADTQYF; j_call: TRBJ2-3; v_call: TRBV27; d_call: NA; clone_size: NA; cdr3_length: 15
cdr3_nt: TGCGCCAGCAGCTTGCAGGGGGCGCCGGATGGCTACACCTTC; cdr3_aa: CASSLQGAPDGYTF; j_call: TRBJ1-2; v_call: TRBV5-1; d_call: TRBD1; clone_size: NA; cdr3_length: 14
cdr3_nt: TGTGCCAGCAGTTACTCCGCCCAGACTGAAGCTTTCTTT; cdr3_aa: CASSYSAQTEAFF; j_call: TRBJ1-1; v_call: TRBV6-6; d_call: NA; clone_size: NA; cdr3_length: 13
cdr3_nt: TGTGCCAGCAGGGGCGACAATGAGCAGTTCTTC; cdr3_aa: CASRGDNEQFF; j_call: TRBJ2-1; v_call: TRBV7-9; d_call: NA; clone_size: NA; cdr3_length: 11
cdr3_nt: TGCGCCAGCAGCCAAGGTCCCCCAGCGGGAGCTGACACCGGGGAGCTGTTTTTT; cdr3_aa: CASSQGPPAGADTGELFF; j_call: TRBJ2-2; v_call: TRBV4-1; d_call: TRBD2; clone_size: few; cdr3_length: 18
cdr3_nt: TGTGCCAGCAGCTTCGAGGGGGGGGCCCCCTACGAGCAGTACTTC; cdr3_aa: CASSFEGGAPYEQYF; j_call: TRBJ2-7; v_call: TRBV5-4; d_call: NA; clone_size: once; cdr3_length: 15
cdr3_nt: TGTGCCAGTAGTATAGATTTGTACAGGGGGCCAGCTGAAGCTTTCTTT; cdr3_aa: CASSIDLYRGPAEAFF; j_call: TRBJ1-1; v_call: TRBV19; d_call: TRBD1; clone_size: NA; cdr3_length: 16
cdr3_nt: TGTGCCAGCAGCTTGGCGATGAACCGAGCCGAGCAGTACTTC; cdr3_aa: CASSLAMNRAEQYF; j_call: TRBJ2-7; v_call: TRBV5-4; d_call: NA; clone_size: NA; cdr3_length: 14
cdr3_nt: TGTGCCAGCAGGGAATCGGGGACAGGGGGTCCCTCTGGGGCCAACGTCCTGACTTTC; cdr3_aa: CASRESGTGGPSGANVLTF; j_call: TRBJ2-6; v_call: TRBV2; d_call: TRBD1; clone_size: NA; cdr3_length: 19